Following are 3 T cell receptor beta chains from one sample sequenced in a study of blood T cell repertoires in COVID-19. Method: immunoSEQ multiplex PCR; TCRdb's copy keeps in-frame clones and lacks some. The table lists about 220,000 clones, more than 65% of them singletons. Sequencing was performed on peripheral blood. Receptor source: a woman of 80 years or more with acute or convalescent COVID-19.

This clone came up once. This rearrangement joins TRBV10-1 to TRBJ1-5, with 12 bases aligning to TRBD1. CDR1 WNHNN and CDR2 SYGVQD come from the germline V gene (reference sequence). The CDR3 is made up of 16 amino acids. The V segment lost 10 bases and the J segment 9 bases; nucleotides outside the gene matches: 16. The CDR3 sequence is CATRDRGLSLAGPQHF. DNA of the CDR3: TGCGCCACCCGGGACAGGGGGCTAAGTTTGGCTGGGCCCCAGCATTTT.

This clone appeared once. The rearrangement joins TRBV2 to TRBJ1-5, with TRBD1 matching 7 bases. CDR3 size: 12 residues. The germline V gene has CDR1 SNHLY and CDR2 FYNNEI. V was pared by 11 bases and J by 4 bases, with 5 bases of the junction left unmatched. CDR3 sequence reads: CAHGDRNQPQHF. The CDR3, as DNA: TGTGCCCATGGGGACAGAAATCAGCCCCAGCATTTT.

The chain has TRBV20-1 and TRBJ1-2, with 10 bases fitting TRBD1. Germline V lookup: CDR1 DFQATT, CDR2 SNEGSKA (reference sequence). V gave up 3 bases and J gave up 10 bases; unmatched junction bases: 8. The CDR3 is 13 amino acids. The CDR3 coding sequence is TGCAGTGCTAGTCTGGGGACAGGGGTTGACTACACCTTC. Its translation: CSASLGTGVDYTF.